What follows are 15 T cell receptor beta chains derived from one specimen sequenced in a study of type 1 regulatory T cells. TCRdb re-called the reads through MiXCR, storing one row per CDR3 protein. In the table there are about 65,000 distinct CDR3 sequences, around 49% of which are singletons. These receptors lack a known antigen. Material: cultured non-Tr1 T cells, either the whole culture or a sorted T cell fraction (not recorded which). The receptors shown here come from a human donor in good health.

The rearrangement links TRBV7-9 to TRBJ1-4, with TRBD1 matching 7 bases. The germline gives CDR1 SEHNR, CDR2 FQNEAQ (reference sequence). With 1 base clipped from V and 0 bases from J, the junction kept 11 bases outside the gene matches. This CDR3 region has 19 residues. The DNA for the CDR3 is TGTGCCAGCAGCTTAGGCCGGGACAGCGGCCGGGCAACTAATGAAAAACTGTTTTTT. Translating gives CASSLGRDSGRATNEKLFF.

The CDR3 bases are TGTGCCAGCAGTTTATCCAGAGGGGGTAATTCACCCCTCCACTTT. Encoded protein: CASSLSRGGNSPLHF. This chain connects TRBV27 to TRBJ1-6; D might be TRBD1 (6 bases). V lost 0 bases and J lost 6, with 9 bases in between. Germline V gene sequence: CDR1 MNHEY, CDR2 SMNVEV (reference sequence). CDR3 length: 15 residues.

In this sample, this clonotype turned up a few times. The DNA for the CDR3 is TGCAGTGCTAGAGGGACAGGGGACGGAAACACTGAAGCTTTCTTT. This gives the protein CSARGTGDGNTEAFF. The chain links TRBV20-1 to TRBJ1-1; 9 bases are a match to TRBD1. Germline assignment: CDR1 DFQATT and CDR2 SNEGSKA (reference sequence). J gave up 2 bases and V 1 base, and 5 bases lay outside the gene matches. This CDR3 spans 15 amino acids.

This clonotype turned up a few times. The rearrangement joins TRBV7-8 to TRBJ1-1; D remains unclear. Germline CDR1 SGHVS, CDR2 FQNEAQ. Trimming took off 0 bases at V and 2 bases at J, with 7 bases between the two ends. This CDR3 has 14 amino acids. CDR3 sequence (DNA): TGTGCCAGCAGCTTAGCGTCGGGCAACACTGAAGCTTTCTTT. This codes for CASSLASGNTEAFF.

The gene calls are TRBV7-2 and TRBJ2-7; tentatively, D is TRBD1 or TRBD2 (5 bases each). Germline CDR1 reads SGHTA; CDR2 reads FQGNSA. This CDR3 spans 15 amino acids. Trimming removed 5 bases at V and 0 bases at J, with 14 bases between. CDR3 sequence (DNA): TGTGCCAGCAGCCGAGAGAGGGGAGTCTCCTACGAGCAGTACTTC. Protein sequence: CASSRERGVSYEQYF.

The genes are TRBV7-4 and TRBJ2-5; D unresolved. V was pared by 1 base and J by 3 bases, with 12 bases between. The CDR3 is 15 amino acids. In germline, CDR1 is SGHVT, CDR2 SQSDAQ. CDR3 sequence (DNA): TGTGCCAGCAGCTTAGTCACTAAACGGAAAGAGACCCAGTACTTC. It encodes CASSLVTKRKETQYF.

CDR3 residues: CASSSSGTGGRNTQYF. The CDR3 nucleotides read TGTGCCAGCAGTTCCTCCGGGACAGGGGGCAGGAATACGCAGTATTTT. This chain links TRBV27 with TRBJ2-3; 12 bases match TRBD1. The CDR3 runs to 16 residues. The ends lost 4 bases at V and 7 bases at J; junction bases unmatched: 9. From germline, CDR1 is MNHEY and CDR2 SMNVEV (reference sequence).

This chain joins TRBV20-1 and TRBJ2-1; 9 bases fit TRBD2. J lost 7 bases, V lost 1 base, and 5 bases had no gene match. This CDR3 has 14 residues. Germline CDR1 DFQATT, CDR2 SNEGSKA (reference sequence). The CDR3 bases are TGCAGTGCTAGAGCTGGCGGGGGGGGTAATGAGCAGTTCTTC. This encodes CSARAGGGGNEQFF.

The chain employs TRBV4-1 and TRBJ2-1; D is undetermined. Per the germline V gene, CDR1 is MGHRA and CDR2 is YSYEKL. V was trimmed by 2 bases and J by 8 bases, leaving 19 bases between them. CDR3 length: 16 amino acids. This CDR3 is CASSQYPPGFRDEQFF. The CDR3 DNA is TGCGCCAGCAGCCAATACCCCCCCGGCTTCCGAGATGAGCAGTTCTTC.

As to this clonotype: Its ends do not fully match the called genes, so a read error is possible. The CDR3 region is CASTVKRGANTRELFF. DNA for the CDR3: TGTGCCAGCACCGTAAAGCGGGGGGCGAACACCAGGGAGCTGTTTTTT. This chain links TRBV28 with TRBJ2-2, with 9 bases fitting TRBD2. This CDR3 has 16 residues. The germline CDR1 and CDR2 sequences are MDHEN and SYDVKM.

The chain uses TRBV12-3 or TRBV12-4 and TRBJ2-2, with 12 bases matching TRBD2. Trimming at V came to 6 bases and at J to 7 bases, leaving 9 bases not matched to a gene. The CDR3 length is 16 residues. The CDR3 coding sequence is TGTGCCAGCAGACCCACTAGCGGGGGGCAGGTCGGGGAGCTGTTTTTT. Translating gives CASRPTSGGQVGELFF.

The chain links TRBV20-1 to TRBJ2-3; D remains unclear. The CDR3 has 13 residues. The V gene's germline CDR1 is DFQATT and CDR2 SNEGSKA (reference sequence). The ends were cut back, 0 bases at V and 0 bases at J, with 4 bases in the middle. The CDR3 DNA is TGCAGTGCTAGAGATACTAGCACAGATACGCAGTATTTT. It yields the protein CSARDTSTDTQYF.

The V call is TRBV12-3 or TRBV12-4, the J call TRBJ2-3; D assignment may be TRBD1 or TRBD2 (6 bases each). This CDR3 comprises 15 residues. The V end was cut by 6 bases, the J end by 1 base, with 14 bases between. CDR3 region: CASSPGARGTDTQYF. The CDR3 region has the DNA TGTGCCAGCAGCCCGGGGGCGCGGGGCACAGATACGCAGTATTTT.

V usage is TRBV20-1 and J usage is TRBJ2-5; D unresolved. The germline V and J ends were trimmed by 5 bases and 3 bases, with 19 bases remaining between them. Germline CDR1 DFQATT, CDR2 SNEGSKA (reference sequence). The CDR3 contains 15 residues. CDR3 bases: TGCAGTGCTGGGGATCCTCAGGATTCCAAAGAGACCCAGTACTTC. As protein: CSAGDPQDSKETQYF.

The chain recombines TRBV20-1 with TRBJ2-1, with 12 bases lining up with TRBD2. Trimming at V came to 0 bases and at J to 9 bases, leaving 6 bases not matched to a gene. From germline, CDR1 is DFQATT and CDR2 SNEGSKA (reference sequence). The CDR3 covers 15 residues. CDR3 nucleotides: TGCAGTGCTAGAGATAGCGGACTAGCGGGATTTGAGCAGTTCTTC. It translates to CSARDSGLAGFEQFF.